The table lists the clone carrying this TCR beta chain with a few counts. The antigen is not known. The data were taken from a study of blood T cells in healthy people across ages. Findings and caveats of the study: Older individuals had lower TCR beta diversity per million T cells (the decline was roughly linear).

A second about 7 to 11 cycle PCR used barcoded and J-beta primers. TCRdb reprocessed the 5' RACE reads via MiXCR and lists one record per CDR3 protein. The profile shows 700,000 to 850,000 distinct CDR3 sequences, about 55% of them singletons. V lost 6 bases, J lost 3 bases, and 15 bases lay in between. This CDR3 region has 14 residues. CDR1 and CDR2 (germline): MNHEY, SVGEGT. The chain joins TRBV6-2 or TRBV6-3 to TRBJ2-7; D is uncertain. The TCR originated in a man older than 75 in good health. Sequences were obtained from blood. The CDR3 DNA sequence: TGTGCCAGCAGAAAGGGCGGAAACTTCTACGAGCAGTACTTC. Amino acid sequence: CASRKGGNFYEQYF.